This is a list of T cell receptor beta chains from one sample in a study of cytomegalovirus exposure and HLA in healthy donors. Generated by immunoSEQ multiplex PCR, the TCRdb table keeps only in-frame clones and is missing some. In the table there are around 140,000 clones, around three quarters of which are singletons. Sequencing input: PBMCs. The receptors come from a woman aged 35 to 49 in good health and CMV-seropositive. Both conserved end residues are part of each CDR3. Each record gives: clone size, D gene, CDR3 length, V gene, J gene, CDR3 protein, CDR3 DNA. A D gene is named only where the DNA matches it firmly. Size tells how often a clone was seen (once, few, many) or the class of an expanded clone, and some rows leave it out.

clone_size: -; d_call: -; cdr3_length: 13; v_call: TRBV29-1; j_call: TRBJ2-7; cdr3_aa: CSVEEVVGGEQYF; cdr3_nt: TGCAGCGTTGAAGAGGTCGTGGGGGGCGAGCAGTACTTC
clone_size: few; d_call: TRBD2; cdr3_length: 15; v_call: TRBV5-5; j_call: TRBJ2-2; cdr3_aa: CASSQTSGTAGELFF; cdr3_nt: TGTGCCAGCAGCCAGACTAGCGGGACGGCCGGGGAGCTGTTTTTT
clone_size: few; d_call: TRBD2; cdr3_length: 14; v_call: TRBV6-5; j_call: TRBJ2-7; cdr3_aa: CASSPSGRTDEQYF; cdr3_nt: TGTGCCAGCAGCCCAAGCGGGAGAACGGACGAGCAGTACTTC
clone_size: -; d_call: -; cdr3_length: 14; v_call: TRBV9; j_call: TRBJ1-2; cdr3_aa: CASRAFEGPRGYTF; cdr3_nt: TGTGCCAGCAGGGCCTTTGAGGGCCCAAGGGGCTACACCTTC
clone_size: -; d_call: -; cdr3_length: 15; v_call: TRBV9; j_call: TRBJ2-3; cdr3_aa: CASSFRAEFTDTQYF; cdr3_nt: TGTGCCAGCAGCTTTAGAGCGGAGTTCACAGATACGCAGTATTTT
clone_size: -; d_call: TRBD2; cdr3_length: 19; v_call: TRBV7-8; j_call: TRBJ2-7; cdr3_aa: CASSSRAIRQRDSAYEQYF; cdr3_nt: TGTGCCAGCAGCTCCCGAGCTATAAGACAGCGGGATTCAGCCTACGAGCAGTACTTC
clone_size: -; d_call: -; cdr3_length: 11; v_call: TRBV11-3; j_call: TRBJ2-7; cdr3_aa: CASSLYYEQYF; cdr3_nt: TGTGCCAGCAGCTTATACTACGAGCAGTACTTC
clone_size: -; d_call: -; cdr3_length: 13; v_call: TRBV21-1; j_call: TRBJ2-7; cdr3_aa: CASKGTGDYEQYF; cdr3_nt: TGTGCCAGCAAAGGGACAGGGGATTACGAGCAGTACTTC
clone_size: -; d_call: -; cdr3_length: 15; v_call: TRBV28; j_call: TRBJ1-2; cdr3_aa: CASSLGYEAFYGYTF; cdr3_nt: TGTGCCAGCAGTTTAGGTTATGAGGCGTTCTATGGCTACACCTTC
clone_size: -; d_call: TRBD1; cdr3_length: 16; v_call: TRBV19; j_call: TRBJ1-2; cdr3_aa: CASSMGTGATNYGYTF; cdr3_nt: TGTGCCAGTAGTATGGGGACAGGGGCCACAAACTATGGCTACACCTTC
clone_size: -; d_call: TRBD2; cdr3_length: 14; v_call: TRBV6-1; j_call: TRBJ2-3; cdr3_aa: CASKLAGGPDTQYF; cdr3_nt: TGTGCCAGCAAACTAGCGGGAGGGCCAGATACGCAGTATTTT
clone_size: few; d_call: TRBD2; cdr3_length: 15; v_call: TRBV18; j_call: TRBJ2-7; cdr3_aa: CASSLPSGSGDEQYF; cdr3_nt: TGTGCCAGCTCATTACCAAGCGGGAGCGGCGACGAGCAGTACTTC
clone_size: -; d_call: -; cdr3_length: 13; v_call: TRBV6-5; j_call: TRBJ2-7; cdr3_aa: CASSRQDSDEQYF; cdr3_nt: TGTGCCAGCAGTCGACAAGACAGCGACGAGCAGTACTTC
clone_size: -; d_call: TRBD2; cdr3_length: 15; v_call: TRBV6-1; j_call: TRBJ2-7; cdr3_aa: CASSETYRGGYEQYF; cdr3_nt: TGTGCCAGCAGTGAGACGTACCGGGGGGGTTACGAGCAGTACTTC
clone_size: once; d_call: -; cdr3_length: 14; v_call: TRBV10-1; j_call: TRBJ2-7; cdr3_aa: CASSSTGDMNEQYF; cdr3_nt: TGCGCCAGCAGTTCGACGGGAGATATGAACGAGCAGTACTTC
clone_size: -; d_call: -; cdr3_length: 17; v_call: TRBV21-1; j_call: TRBJ2-1; cdr3_aa: CASSKWREYGAGNEQFF; cdr3_nt: TGTGCCAGCAGCAAATGGCGGGAGTATGGGGCGGGGAATGAGCAGTTCTTC
clone_size: -; d_call: -; cdr3_length: 14; v_call: TRBV11-2; j_call: TRBJ2-7; cdr3_aa: CASSFFQGAYEQYF; cdr3_nt: TGTGCCAGCAGCTTTTTTCAGGGCGCCTACGAGCAGTACTTC
clone_size: -; d_call: TRBD2; cdr3_length: 14; v_call: TRBV6-1; j_call: TRBJ2-1; cdr3_aa: CASRLAGAGNEQFF; cdr3_nt: TGTGCCAGCAGATTAGCGGGAGCGGGGAATGAGCAGTTCTTC
clone_size: -; d_call: -; cdr3_length: 14; v_call: TRBV5-4; j_call: TRBJ2-1; cdr3_aa: CASSGAGYYNEQFF; cdr3_nt: TGTGCCAGCAGCGGGGCAGGTTACTACAATGAGCAGTTCTTC
clone_size: -; d_call: -; cdr3_length: 16; v_call: TRBV7-9; j_call: TRBJ1-2; cdr3_aa: CASSSPLWTARYGYTF; cdr3_nt: TGTGCCAGCAGCTCCCCCCTTTGGACAGCTCGCTATGGCTACACCTTC
clone_size: -; d_call: TRBD1; cdr3_length: 14; v_call: TRBV11-2; j_call: TRBJ2-7; cdr3_aa: CASSYGQGDYEQYF; cdr3_nt: TGTGCCAGCAGCTACGGACAGGGGGACTACGAGCAGTACTTC
clone_size: -; d_call: TRBD1; cdr3_length: 16; v_call: TRBV5-1; j_call: TRBJ2-2; cdr3_aa: CASSIGQGQGTGELFF; cdr3_nt: TGCGCCAGCAGCATCGGACAGGGACAAGGCACCGGGGAGCTGTTTTTT
clone_size: -; d_call: TRBD1; cdr3_length: 16; v_call: TRBV2; j_call: TRBJ1-1; cdr3_aa: CASSDRQGIRHTEAFF; cdr3_nt: TGTGCCAGCAGCGATCGACAGGGGATACGGCACACTGAAGCTTTCTTT
clone_size: once; d_call: -; cdr3_length: 13; v_call: TRBV4-2; j_call: TRBJ2-2; cdr3_aa: CASSHPNTGELFF; cdr3_nt: TGTGCCAGCAGCCATCCCAATACCGGGGAGCTGTTTTTT
clone_size: -; d_call: -; cdr3_length: 13; v_call: TRBV7-2; j_call: TRBJ1-5; cdr3_aa: CASSLSGGQPQHF; cdr3_nt: TGTGCCAGCAGCCTCTCTGGGGGCCAGCCCCAGCATTTT
clone_size: few; d_call: -; cdr3_length: 15; v_call: TRBV9; j_call: TRBJ2-7; cdr3_aa: CASSVGGSNSYEQYF; cdr3_nt: TGTGCCAGCAGCGTTGGCGGGTCTAACTCCTACGAGCAGTACTTC
clone_size: -; d_call: TRBD2; cdr3_length: 15; v_call: TRBV5-4; j_call: TRBJ2-4; cdr3_aa: CASSSTSGAKNIQYF; cdr3_nt: TGTGCCAGCAGCTCTACTAGCGGAGCCAAAAACATTCAGTACTTC
clone_size: once; d_call: -; cdr3_length: 12; v_call: TRBV7-9; j_call: TRBJ1-5; cdr3_aa: CASSRGDQPQHF; cdr3_nt: TGTGCCAGCAGCCGGGGTGACCAGCCCCAGCATTTT
clone_size: -; d_call: -; cdr3_length: 13; v_call: TRBV27; j_call: TRBJ1-2; cdr3_aa: CASSSGSLLGYTF; cdr3_nt: TGTGCCAGCAGCTCCGGGAGCCTTCTCGGCTACACCTTC
clone_size: -; d_call: -; cdr3_length: 17; v_call: TRBV5-1; j_call: TRBJ2-1; cdr3_aa: CASSFSPQGSPYNEQFF; cdr3_nt: TGCGCCAGCAGCTTTTCCCCGCAGGGGTCTCCCTACAATGAGCAGTTCTTC
clone_size: -; d_call: TRBD1; cdr3_length: 16; v_call: TRBV19; j_call: TRBJ1-1; cdr3_aa: CASSMAPSGGSAEAFF; cdr3_nt: TGTGCCAGTAGTATGGCCCCATCAGGGGGCAGCGCTGAAGCTTTCTTT
clone_size: -; d_call: -; cdr3_length: 12; v_call: TRBV10-3; j_call: TRBJ1-1; cdr3_aa: CATRSEDTEAFF; cdr3_nt: TGTGCCACACGTAGTGAGGACACTGAAGCTTTCTTT
clone_size: -; d_call: TRBD1; cdr3_length: 14; v_call: TRBV7-9; j_call: TRBJ1-5; cdr3_aa: CASSLQGADQPQHF; cdr3_nt: TGTGCCAGCAGCCTACAGGGGGCGGATCAGCCCCAGCATTTT
clone_size: -; d_call: -; cdr3_length: 16; v_call: TRBV5-4; j_call: TRBJ2-3; cdr3_aa: CASSAGRHTGTDTQYF; cdr3_nt: TGTGCCAGCAGCGCGGGAAGGCATACGGGCACAGATACGCAGTATTTT
clone_size: -; d_call: -; cdr3_length: 14; v_call: TRBV9; j_call: TRBJ2-1; cdr3_aa: CASSVAGTINEQFF; cdr3_nt: TGTGCCAGCAGCGTAGCCGGGACAATCAATGAGCAGTTCTTC
clone_size: -; d_call: -; cdr3_length: 15; v_call: TRBV18; j_call: TRBJ2-7; cdr3_aa: CASSPPSRGAYEQYF; cdr3_nt: TGTGCCAGCTCACCACCGAGCAGGGGGGCATACGAGCAGTACTTC
clone_size: -; d_call: TRBD2; cdr3_length: 14; v_call: TRBV13; j_call: TRBJ2-7; cdr3_aa: CASSFISGRHEQYF; cdr3_nt: TGTGCCAGCAGCTTTATTAGCGGGAGGCACGAGCAGTACTTC
clone_size: few; d_call: TRBD2; cdr3_length: 18; v_call: TRBV7-8; j_call: TRBJ2-2; cdr3_aa: CASSSGLAGGPGTGELFF; cdr3_nt: TGTGCCAGCAGCTCTGGACTAGCGGGAGGGCCGGGCACCGGGGAGCTGTTTTTT
clone_size: -; d_call: -; cdr3_length: 17; v_call: TRBV6-1; j_call: TRBJ1-1; cdr3_aa: CASSAQGGWEMNTEAFF; cdr3_nt: TGTGCCAGCAGTGCCCAGGGTGGGTGGGAAATGAACACTGAAGCTTTCTTT
clone_size: -; d_call: -; cdr3_length: 15; v_call: TRBV28; j_call: TRBJ2-1; cdr3_aa: CASSPTNGPYNEQFF; cdr3_nt: TGTGCCAGCAGCCCGACTAACGGTCCCTACAATGAGCAGTTCTTC
clone_size: once; d_call: -; cdr3_length: 13; v_call: TRBV13; j_call: TRBJ2-7; cdr3_aa: CASSFFQVDEQYF; cdr3_nt: TGTGCCAGCAGCTTTTTTCAGGTTGACGAGCAGTACTTC
clone_size: -; d_call: -; cdr3_length: 16; v_call: TRBV4-2; j_call: TRBJ1-6; cdr3_aa: CASSQDLTAHNSPLHF; cdr3_nt: TGTGCCAGCAGCCAAGATCTGACAGCTCATAATTCACCCCTCCACTTT
clone_size: -; d_call: -; cdr3_length: 11; v_call: TRBV11-3; j_call: TRBJ2-1; cdr3_aa: CASSLFYEQFF; cdr3_nt: TGTGCCAGCAGCTTATTCTATGAGCAGTTCTTC
clone_size: -; d_call: TRBD1; cdr3_length: 14; v_call: TRBV7-9; j_call: TRBJ2-5; cdr3_aa: CASSLRQGAETQYF; cdr3_nt: TGTGCCAGCAGCTTAAGACAGGGGGCTGAGACCCAGTACTTC